One sample yielded the 13 T cell receptor beta chains listed below, sequenced in a study of patients and donors after allogeneic stem cell transplantation. MiXCR was run by TCRdb on the RT-PCR reads, yielding one entry per CDR3 protein. The sample consists of fewer than 180,000 distinct CDR3 sequences, about two fifths of them appearing once. Sequencing was done on a sample of blood, either unsorted or a sorted T cell fraction (not recorded which). These receptors were obtained from a human donor who was either an allogeneic HSCT recipient or a stem cell or donor lymphocyte infusion donor (not recorded which). It is not recorded whose cells these are; they may come from a transplant donor.

The V gene is TRBV2, the J gene TRBJ1-4; 8 bases are shared with TRBD1. V trimming: 5 bases; J trimming: 7 bases; junction bases outside the gene matches: 15. Germline CDR1 reads SNHLY; CDR2 reads FYNNEI. This CDR3 contains 17 residues. DNA of the CDR3: TGTGCCAGCAGTCTTTTTGCGCCGGGACAGGTCGGTGAAAAACTGTTTTTT. Its protein is CASSLFAPGQVGEKLFF.

There are many counts of this clonotype. The chain carries TRBV9 and TRBJ1-6; D unclear. V was pared by 3 bases and J by 7 bases, with 11 bases between. Germline V gene lookup returns CDR1 SGDLS and CDR2 YYNGEE. This CDR3 is built from 14 residues. DNA of the CDR3: TGTGCCAGCAGCGCGAGGTCCCTCAATTCACCCCTCCACTTT. Translation gives CASSARSLNSPLHF. Looking up the rest from reference TRBV9 and TRBJ1-6 gives the full variable domain: DSGVTQTPKHLITATGQRVTLRCSPRSGDLSVYWYQQSLDQGLQFLIQYYNGEERAKGNILERFSAQQFPDLHSELNLSSLELGDSALYFCASSARSLNSPLHFGNGTRLTVT.

This clonotype was found a few times. The CDR3 region has the DNA TGTGCCAGCAGCCAAGGGGTAAGAGCGTCTGGCTACACCTTC. It codes for CASSQGVRASGYTF. The rearrangement joins TRBV3-1 to TRBJ1-2; D not certain. CDR3 size: 14 residues. V dropped 1 base and J dropped 7 bases, with 13 bases sitting between them. Per the germline V gene, CDR1 is LGHDT and CDR2 is YNNKEL (reference sequence).

V usage is TRBV7-2 and J usage is TRBJ1-6; D not resolved. CDR3 size: 16 residues. CDR1 is SGHTA, CDR2 FQGNSA, per germline. Trimming cost V 5 bases and J 9 bases, with 20 bases left between them. In nucleotides, the CDR3 is TGTGCCAGCAGCCCAATAAGACACGGAAACTTTTCACCCCTCCACTTT. The encoded protein is CASSPIRHGNFSPLHF.

A few counts support this clonotype. The chain couples TRBV4-1 to TRBJ1-5; the D gene is possibly TRBD1 (5 bases). Germline values: CDR1 MGHRA, CDR2 YSYEKL. The CDR3 totals 15 residues. The ends were cut back, 0 bases at V and 5 bases at J, with 11 bases in the middle. The CDR3: CASSQDGGDYQPQHF. The CDR3 DNA sequence: TGCGCCAGCAGCCAAGATGGGGGAGATTATCAGCCCCAGCATTTT.

This chain uses TRBV20-1 with TRBJ2-3, with TRBD2 matching 9 bases. Trimming cost V 3 bases and J 2 bases; bases outside gene matches: 6. CDR3 length: 15 amino acids. CDR1 is DFQATT, CDR2 SNEGSKA, per germline (reference sequence). In nucleotides, the CDR3 is TGCAGTGCTAGTCCGCTAGCGGGGTTCACAGATACGCAGTATTTT. It specifies CSASPLAGFTDTQYF.

J is TRBJ2-7 and V is TRBV4-2, with a possible D match to TRBD1 (6 bases). This CDR3 is 16 amino acids long. CDR1 is LGHNA and CDR2 is YNFKEQ in the germline V gene. The V end lost 6 bases, the J end lost 0 bases, and 18 bases lay between the germline ends. The CDR3 reads CASSRAQQGSSYEQYF. CDR3 nucleotide sequence: TGTGCCAGCAGTCGGGCCCAACAGGGCAGCTCCTACGAGCAGTACTTC.

J is TRBJ1-5 and V is TRBV5-5, with 8 bases fitting TRBD1. The CDR3 has 15 residues. J gave up 2 bases and V 2 bases, and 3 bases lay outside the gene matches. Looked up from germline, CDR1 is SGHKS and CDR2 is YYEKEE (reference sequence). For the CDR3, the DNA is TGTGCCAGCAGCTTCATGACAGGGGGCAATCAGCCCCAGCATTTT. Protein: CASSFMTGGNQPQHF.

V usage is TRBV4-2 and J usage is TRBJ2-3, with D perhaps matching TRBD1 (5 bases). The CDR3 runs to 13 residues. The V and J ends lost 4 bases and 1 base respectively, with 6 bases between them. The germline gives CDR1 LGHNA, CDR2 YNFKEQ. CDR3 loop: CASSRGRTDTQYF. The CDR3 coding sequence is TGTGCCAGCAGCCGGGGCCGCACAGATACGCAGTATTTT.

The rearrangement joins TRBV6-6 to TRBJ2-3; D call uncertain. This CDR3 contains 13 residues. Germline V lookup: CDR1 MNHNY, CDR2 SVGAGI (reference sequence). V lost 8 bases, J lost 5 bases, and 14 bases lay in between. This CDR3 reads CASRPGGVDTQYF. CDR3 nucleotide sequence: TGTGCCAGCCGGCCGGGTGGGGTAGATACGCAGTATTTT.

The chain recombines TRBV20-1 with TRBJ1-1; D is uncertain. Germline-derived CDR1 and CDR2 are DFQATT and SNEGSKA (reference sequence). V was trimmed by 2 bases and J by 0 bases, leaving 7 bases between them. This CDR3 spans 13 amino acids. The CDR3 loop is CSARLHLNTEAFF. In DNA, the CDR3 is TGCAGTGCTAGACTCCACCTGAACACTGAAGCTTTCTTT.

This clonotype was observed a single time. The chain's CDR3 is CASSLGGVFGPDTQYF. The CDR3 DNA is TGTGCCAGCAGCTTGGGAGGGGTCTTCGGACCAGATACGCAGTATTTT. This rearrangement joins TRBV5-6 to TRBJ2-3; tentatively, D is TRBD1 or TRBD2 (5 bases each). V lost 0 bases, J lost 4 bases, and 15 bases lay in between. Per germline, CDR1 SGHDT and CDR2 YYEEEE. This CDR3 contains 16 residues. Using reference TRBV5-6 and TRBJ2-3 for the parts outside the CDR3, the full variable domain is DAGVTQSPTHLIKTRGQQVTLRCSPKSGHDTVSWYQQALGQGPQFIFQYYEEEERQRGNFPDRFSGHQFPNYSSELNVNALLLGDSALYLCASSLGGVFGPDTQYFGPGTRLTVL.

Only a few counts were recorded for this clonotype. CDR3 region: CASSDGAFHTEAFF. CDR3 sequence (DNA): TGCGCCAGCAGCGACGGGGCCTTTCACACTGAAGCTTTCTTT. The chain uses TRBV5-1 and TRBJ1-1; a weak D match, TRBD1 (5 bases). CDR1 and CDR2 from the germline V gene are SGHRS and YFSETQ. Between the trimmed V and J ends, which lost 4 bases and 3 bases, there was a span of 13 bases. This CDR3 comprises 14 residues. Complete variable domain (other parts from reference TRBV5-1 and TRBJ1-1): KAGVTQTPRYLIKTRGQQVTLSCSPISGHRSVSWYQQTPGQGLQFLFEYFSETQRNKGNFPGRFSGRQFSNSRSEMNVSTLELGDSALYLCASSDGAFHTEAFFGQGTRLTVV.